Presented here are 16 T cell receptor beta chains from one specimen sequenced in a study of OX40 agonist ivuxolimab in advanced cancers. Method: immunoSEQ multiplex PCR; TCRdb's copy keeps in-frame clones and lacks some. This table has around 34,000 clones, around 89% appearing once. Sequenced material: CD4+ or CD8+ T cells sorted from blood, taken in a trial of the OX40 agonist ivuxolimab. All receptors derive from an adult with an advanced solid tumor such as melanoma, head and neck, liver or kidney cancer.

The chain employs TRBV4-1 and TRBJ2-6; possibly TRBD1 for D (5 bases). Germline CDR1 reads MGHRA; CDR2 reads YSYEKL. The germline V and J ends were trimmed by 4 bases and 0 bases, with 10 bases remaining between them. The CDR3 is 16 amino acids. The chain's CDR3 is CASSLLQDSGANVLTF. In DNA, the CDR3 is TGCGCCAGCAGCCTACTACAGGACTCTGGGGCCAACGTCCTGACTTTC.

The V call is TRBV27, the J call TRBJ2-5; 7 bases are shared with TRBD2. CDR1 and CDR2 from the germline V gene are MNHEY and SMNVEV (reference sequence). The CDR3 is 13 amino acids. V was clipped by 0 bases and J by 5 bases; unmatched bases: 0. CDR3: CASSLSAGETQYF. In DNA, the CDR3 is TGTGCCAGCAGTTTATCAGCGGGGGAGACCCAGTACTTC.

The rearrangement links TRBV5-5 to TRBJ2-2; D remains unclear. The length of the CDR3 is 14 residues. The germline gives CDR1 SGHKS, CDR2 YYEKEE (reference sequence). V was shortened by 3 bases and J by 5 bases, with 11 bases between the two germline ends. The CDR3 coding sequence is TGTGCCAGCAGCTCCAGGTTTGAGACCGGGGAGCTGTTTTTT. It specifies CASSSRFETGELFF.

The V call is TRBV5-4, the J call TRBJ1-3, with unresolved D. The CDR3 is 13 residues long. Germline CDR1 is SGHNT and CDR2 is YYREEE (reference sequence). The germline V and J ends were trimmed by 2 bases and 3 bases, with 6 bases remaining between them. The CDR3 here is CASSFASGNTIYF. In DNA, the CDR3 is TGTGCCAGCAGCTTCGCGAGTGGAAACACCATATATTTT.

The chain combines TRBV10-3 with TRBJ1-4; TRBD1 might be the D (6 bases). V lost 3 bases and J lost 6, with 17 bases in between. This CDR3 comprises 16 residues. In germline, CDR1 is ENHRY, CDR2 SYGVKD. CDR3 DNA sequence: TGTGCCATCAGTGATCGTTCGGGGGCAGATGATGAAAAACTGTTTTTT. Protein: CAISDRSGADDEKLFF.

This clone was detected once. The chain is built from TRBV5-8 and TRBJ1-2; 7 nucleotides align to TRBD1. Germline V gene data show CDR1 as SGHTS and CDR2 as YDEGEE. The CDR3 is made up of 14 amino acids. V gave up 3 bases and J gave up 7 bases; unmatched junction bases: 9. CDR3 sequence: CASSYGQAHFGYTF. Here the CDR3 DNA reads TGTGCCAGCAGCTACGGACAGGCCCACTTTGGCTACACCTTC.

This rearrangement joins TRBV2 to TRBJ2-7; possibly TRBD2 for D (7 bases). CDR3 length equals 15 residues. Germline values: CDR1 SNHLY, CDR2 FYNNEI. Trimming shortened V by 7 bases and J by 0 bases, and 16 bases separated the two germline ends. The CDR3 loop is CASTKGDYTSYEQYF. CDR3 coding DNA: TGTGCCAGCACCAAGGGGGACTATACCTCCTACGAGCAGTACTTC.

The V gene is TRBV2, the J gene TRBJ1-1, with unresolved D. The germline V and J ends were trimmed by 5 bases and 0 bases, with 7 bases remaining between them. The CDR3 loop spans 13 amino acids. Germline CDR1 reads SNHLY; CDR2 reads FYNNEI. CDR3 residues: CASSSTLNTEAFF. As DNA, the CDR3 is TGTGCCAGCAGTTCCACCCTGAACACTGAAGCTTTCTTT.

The rearrangement uses TRBV15 and TRBJ2-3; no definite D call. The CDR3 covers 15 residues. Germline V gene lookup returns CDR1 LNHNV and CDR2 YYDKDF (reference sequence). Trimming pared 0 bases from V and 3 bases from J, leaving 10 bases between. CDR3 DNA: TGTGCCACCAGCAGAGAGTGGGCCCAGACAGATACGCAGTATTTT. Protein sequence: CATSREWAQTDTQYF.

J is TRBJ1-4 and V is TRBV7-9; D is uncertain. CDR1 is SEHNR and CDR2 is FQNEAQ in the germline V gene (reference sequence). The CDR3 has 12 amino acids. Trimming stripped 6 bases from V and 6 bases from J, with 8 bases between. The CDR3 sequence: CASSYSDEKLFF. The CDR3 DNA reads as TGTGCCAGCAGTTACAGCGATGAAAAACTGTTTTTT.

This clone was observed a few times. J is TRBJ2-7 and V is TRBV9, with D unclear. V was pared by 2 bases and J by 2 bases, with 5 bases between. CDR1 and CDR2 from the germline V gene are SGDLS and YYNGEE. This CDR3 is built from 12 residues. The CDR3 region is CASSVPAYEQYF. The CDR3, as DNA: TGTGCCAGCAGCGTGCCGGCCTACGAGCAGTACTTC. The entire variable domain, with the rest obtained from reference TRBV9 and TRBJ2-7, is as follows: DSGVTQTPKHLITATGQRVTLRCSPRSGDLSVYWYQQSLDQGLQFLIQYYNGEERAKGNILERFSAQQFPDLHSELNLSSLELGDSALYFCASSVPAYEQYFGPGTRLTVT.

This clone showed up just a few times. This rearrangement joins TRBV4-1 to TRBJ1-5; no clear D gene. Germline CDR1 is MGHRA and CDR2 is YSYEKL. The ends were cut back, 2 bases at V and 8 bases at J, with 10 bases in the middle. CDR3 length: 13 amino acids. The DNA of the CDR3 is TGCGCCAGCAGCCAAAACTTGGCGGAGCCCCAGCATTTT. Translating it yields CASSQNLAEPQHF.

The chain couples TRBV15 to TRBJ2-2, with TRBD2 as a possible D gene (6 bases). Per germline, CDR1 LNHNV and CDR2 YYDKDF (reference sequence). CDR3 length equals 14 residues. V was shortened by 7 bases and J by 6 bases, with 15 bases between the two germline ends. The CDR3 region has the DNA TGTGCCACCACTCAAACGGGGGTCCCCGGGGAGCTGTTTTTT. Residues: CATTQTGVPGELFF.

The genes are TRBV6-5 and TRBJ2-7, with 10 bases lining up with TRBD1. V shed 8 bases, J shed 5 bases, and the junction held 12 bases outside the gene matches. The CDR3 length is 15 residues. Germline-derived CDR1 and CDR2 are MNHEY and SVGAGI. The CDR3 reads CASQIRQGAFNEQYF. In nucleotides, the CDR3 is TGTGCCAGCCAAATTCGACAGGGGGCATTCAACGAGCAGTACTTC.

The V and J genes are TRBV28 and TRBJ1-5; D perhaps matches TRBD1 (5 bases). The CDR3 runs to 13 residues. Between the trimmed V and J ends, which lost 4 bases and 3 bases, there was a span of 7 bases. Germline V gives CDR1 MDHEN, CDR2 SYDVKM. This chain's CDR3 is CASSWTHNQPQHF. CDR3 in DNA: TGTGCCAGCAGTTGGACACACAATCAGCCCCAGCATTTT.

Sample share makes this clone medium-sized (0.01 to 0.1%). The V call is TRBV30, the J call TRBJ2-3; the D gene is possibly TRBD1 (5 bases). Germline CDR1 and CDR2: GTSNPN and SVGIG (reference sequence). The V end was cut by 3 bases, the J end by 7 bases, with 17 bases between. The CDR3 contains 14 residues. CDR3 in DNA: TGTGCCTGGAGGGGTGACAGCAGCCGGAATACGCAGTATTTT. Translated, it gives CAWRGDSSRNTQYF.